The rows below give T cell receptor beta chains drawn from one sample of a study of T cells after yellow fever vaccination. TCRdb called the 5' RACE reads again in MiXCR, with one record for every CDR3 protein. The data show some 350,000 distinct CDR3 sequences, with 9.5% to 13% seen just once and more than 15% held by the top ten. Source: PBMCs, taken on the day of the first yellow fever vaccination. These receptors came from a young man who received the YFV17D yellow fever vaccine. The CDR3 runs from the conserved cysteine through the conserved F or W. D genes are given only for firm matches. Size tells how often a clone was seen (once, few, many) or the class of an expanded clone, and some rows leave it out.

>TRBV7-9|TRBJ1-1|few|NA
CASSARTGTETFF
TGTGCCAGCAGCGCGCGGACCGGGACCGAAACTTTCTTT
>TRBV11-2|TRBJ2-1|NA|NA
CASSSIGGDYNEQFF
TGTGCCAGCAGCTCAATCGGCGGGGATTACAATGAGCAGTTCTTC
>TRBV7-2|TRBJ2-7|many|TRBD1
CASSLDRGHYEQYF
TGTGCCAGCAGCTTGGACAGGGGGCATTACGAGCAGTACTTC
>TRBV12-3/TRBV12-4|TRBJ2-7|NA|TRBD2
CASSPGEGYEQYF
TGTGCCAGCAGTCCCGGGGAGGGCTACGAGCAGTACTTC
>TRBV5-1|TRBJ1-4|many|TRBD1
CASKETGNEKLFF
TGCGCCAGCAAAGAGACAGGGAATGAAAAACTGTTTTTT
>TRBV7-3|TRBJ2-1|NA|NA
CASSLSETPYNEQFF
TGTGCCAGCAGCTTATCAGAGACGCCCTACAATGAGCAGTTCTTC
>TRBV12-3/TRBV12-4|TRBJ2-2|NA|NA
CASRLGTNTGELFF
TGTGCCAGCAGGCTAGGAACGAACACCGGGGAGCTGTTTTTT
>TRBV25-1|TRBJ2-1|many|NA
CASSVRGARIYNEQFF
TGTGCCAGCAGTGTCCGGGGGGCCAGGATATACAATGAGCAGTTCTTC
>TRBV6-1|TRBJ2-1|many|TRBD2
CASSSTSGGTYNEQFF
TGTGCCAGCAGCTCGACAAGCGGGGGGACCTACAATGAGCAGTTCTTC
>TRBV18|TRBJ1-1|NA|NA
CASFGQVNTEAFF
TGTGCCAGCTTCGGGCAGGTCAACACTGAAGCTTTCTTT